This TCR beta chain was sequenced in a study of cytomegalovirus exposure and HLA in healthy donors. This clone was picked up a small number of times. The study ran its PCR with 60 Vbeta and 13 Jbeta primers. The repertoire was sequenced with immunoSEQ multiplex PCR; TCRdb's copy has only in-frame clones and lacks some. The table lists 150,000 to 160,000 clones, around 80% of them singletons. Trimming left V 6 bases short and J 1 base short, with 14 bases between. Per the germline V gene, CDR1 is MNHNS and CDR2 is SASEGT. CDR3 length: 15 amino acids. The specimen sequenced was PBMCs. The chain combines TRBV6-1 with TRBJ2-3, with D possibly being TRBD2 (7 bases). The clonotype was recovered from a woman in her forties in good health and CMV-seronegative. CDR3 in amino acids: CASSGGGAGTDTQYF. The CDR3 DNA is TGTGCCAGCAGCGGAGGGGGGGCGGGCACAGATACGCAGTATTTT.